This T cell receptor beta chain comes out of a study of blood T cell repertoires in COVID-19. Whole-study context: T cells, B-cell-depleted T cells, or PBMCs supplied cDNA or gDNA.

Authors' analysis steps: Counts of nucleated cells, estimated from reference gene primer amplification, were obtained. Sequencing was performed with immunoSEQ multiplex PCR; in TCRdb, only in-frame clones are kept and a portion is missing. D and trimming were read from the DNA, whereas the V and J calls and clone size are those reported in that table. The profile shows around 230,000 clones, roughly 88% of them singletons. This receptor was obtained from a man aged 25-40 years who had recovered from COVID-19. Sequencing used peripheral blood.

The CDR3 DNA reads as TGTGCCAGCAGCGTGGAGCCGGGAGGGGGTAGGACTGAAGCTTTCTTT. It is translated as CASSVEPGGGRTEAFF. The chain employs TRBV9 and TRBJ1-1; possible D gene TRBD1, 6 bases. V lost 2 bases and J lost 5, with 19 bases in between. The CDR3 extends over 16 amino acids. CDR1 is SGDLS and CDR2 is YYNGEE in the germline V gene.